This TCR beta chain was found in a study of cytomegalovirus exposure and HLA in healthy donors. In the study overall: Approximately 200 million T cells yielded approximately 110 million unique TCR beta sequences in earlier analysis. HLA-typed donors contributed 65 million to 95 million unique TCRs, which were held in an early data release.

Researchers ran the PCR with 60 Vbeta and 13 Jbeta primers. The table came from immunoSEQ multiplex PCR; TCRdb's copy has only in-frame clones and leaves some out. The sample contains 140,000 to 150,000 clones, 70% to 80% of which appear only once. Remarks on this clone: Its specificity is not known.

Trimming removed 1 base from V and 3 bases from J; junction bases left unmatched: 7. This CDR3 has 15 residues. The germline V gene encodes CDR1 SQVTM and CDR2 ANQGSEA. Regarding the study as a whole: The study labeled 150 to 200 TCR beta chains cytomegalovirus-associated.

The specimen was PBMCs. The chain carries TRBV29-1 and TRBJ2-3; 7 nucleotides agree with TRBD1. This TCR was recovered from a woman aged 55 to 70 in good health and CMV-seropositive. The CDR3 nucleotides are TGCAGCGTTGAAGTAGGCGGACAGGCAACAGATACGCAGTATTTT. As protein: CSVEVGGQATDTQYF.